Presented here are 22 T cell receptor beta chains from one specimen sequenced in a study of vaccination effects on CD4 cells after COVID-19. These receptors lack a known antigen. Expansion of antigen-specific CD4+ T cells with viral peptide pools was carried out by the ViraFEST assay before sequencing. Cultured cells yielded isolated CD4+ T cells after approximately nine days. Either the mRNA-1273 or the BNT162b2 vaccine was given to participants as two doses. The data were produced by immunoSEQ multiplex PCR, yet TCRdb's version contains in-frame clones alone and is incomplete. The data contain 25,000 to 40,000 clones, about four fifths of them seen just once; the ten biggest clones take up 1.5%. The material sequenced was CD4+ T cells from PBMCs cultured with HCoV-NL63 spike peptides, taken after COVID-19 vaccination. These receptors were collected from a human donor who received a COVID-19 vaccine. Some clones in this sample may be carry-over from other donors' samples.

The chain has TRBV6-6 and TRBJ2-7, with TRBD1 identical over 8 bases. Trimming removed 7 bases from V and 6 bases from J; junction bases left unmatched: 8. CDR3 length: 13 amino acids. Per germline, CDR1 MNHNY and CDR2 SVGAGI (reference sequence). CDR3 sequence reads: CASTRQGLGEQYV. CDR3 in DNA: TGTGCCAGCACGAGACAGGGGCTTGGCGAGCAGTACGTC.

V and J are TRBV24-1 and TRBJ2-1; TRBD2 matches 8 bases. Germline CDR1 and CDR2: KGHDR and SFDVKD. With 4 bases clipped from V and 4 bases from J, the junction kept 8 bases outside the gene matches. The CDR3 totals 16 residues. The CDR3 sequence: CATSDTSGGVYNEQFF. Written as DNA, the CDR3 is TGTGCCACCAGTGACACTAGCGGCGGGGTGTACAATGAGCAGTTCTTC.

DNA for the CDR3: TGCGCCAGCAGCGGTTCGGGAGTTCAGGTTGGAGCTTTCTTT. Protein sequence: CASSGSGVQVGAFF. The chain combines TRBV4-1 with TRBJ1-1, with no clear D. Germline V gives CDR1 MGHRA, CDR2 YSYEKL. This CDR3 is 14 amino acids long. V lost 5 bases, J lost 10 bases, and 20 bases lay in between.

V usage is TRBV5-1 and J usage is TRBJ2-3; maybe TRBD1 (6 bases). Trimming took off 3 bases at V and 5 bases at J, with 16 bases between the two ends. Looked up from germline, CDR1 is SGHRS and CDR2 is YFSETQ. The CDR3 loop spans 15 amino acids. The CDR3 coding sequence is TGCGCCAGCAGCTCCAGGGGACCACCTAAAGATACGCAGTATTTT. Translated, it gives CASSSRGPPKDTQYF. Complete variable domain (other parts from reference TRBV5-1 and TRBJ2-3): KAGVTQTPRYLIKTRGQQVTLSCSPISGHRSVSWYQQTPGQGLQFLFEYFSETQRNKGNFPGRFSGRQFSNSRSEMNVSTLELGDSALYLCASSSRGPPKDTQYFGPGTRLTVL.

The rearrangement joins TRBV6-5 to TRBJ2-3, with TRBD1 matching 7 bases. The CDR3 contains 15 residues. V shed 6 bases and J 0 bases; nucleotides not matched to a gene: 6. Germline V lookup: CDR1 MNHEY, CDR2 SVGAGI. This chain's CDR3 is CASSGTALSTDTQYF. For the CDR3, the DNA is TGTGCCAGCAGCGGGACAGCCCTTAGCACAGATACGCAGTATTTT.

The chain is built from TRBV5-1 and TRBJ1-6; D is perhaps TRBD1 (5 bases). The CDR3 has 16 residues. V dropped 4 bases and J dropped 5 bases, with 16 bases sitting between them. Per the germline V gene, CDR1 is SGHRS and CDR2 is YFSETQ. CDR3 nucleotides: TGCGCCAGCAGCCCTCGCCGGGGGAATGATAATTCACCCCTCCACTTT. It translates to CASSPRRGNDNSPLHF.

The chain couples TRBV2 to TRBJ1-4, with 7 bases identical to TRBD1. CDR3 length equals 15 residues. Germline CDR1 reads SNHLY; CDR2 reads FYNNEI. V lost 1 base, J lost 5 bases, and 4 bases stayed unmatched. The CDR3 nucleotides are TGTGCCAGCAGTGAAGGGACAGGCAGAAATGAAAAACTGTTTTTT. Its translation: CASSEGTGRNEKLFF.

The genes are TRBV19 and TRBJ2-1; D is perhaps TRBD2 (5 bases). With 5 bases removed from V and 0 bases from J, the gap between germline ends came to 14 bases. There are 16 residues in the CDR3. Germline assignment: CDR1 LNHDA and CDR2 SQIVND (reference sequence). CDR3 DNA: TGTGCCAGTAGTTTCCGCGGGCTCAGCTCCTACAATGAGCAGTTCTTC. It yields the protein CASSFRGLSSYNEQFF.

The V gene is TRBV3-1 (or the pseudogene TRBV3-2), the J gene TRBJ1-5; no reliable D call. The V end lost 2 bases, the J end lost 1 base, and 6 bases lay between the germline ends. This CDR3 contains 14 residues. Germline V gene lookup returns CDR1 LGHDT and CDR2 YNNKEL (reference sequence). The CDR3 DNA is TGTGCCAGCAGCCAATTTGGGAGCAATCAGCCCCAGCATTTT. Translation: CASSQFGSNQPQHF.

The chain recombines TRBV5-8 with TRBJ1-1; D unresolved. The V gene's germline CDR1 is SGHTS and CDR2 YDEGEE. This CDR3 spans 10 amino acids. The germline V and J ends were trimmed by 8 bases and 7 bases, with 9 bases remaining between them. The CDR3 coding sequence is TGTGCCAGTCCGGGAAATGAAGCTTTCTTT. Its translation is CASPGNEAFF.

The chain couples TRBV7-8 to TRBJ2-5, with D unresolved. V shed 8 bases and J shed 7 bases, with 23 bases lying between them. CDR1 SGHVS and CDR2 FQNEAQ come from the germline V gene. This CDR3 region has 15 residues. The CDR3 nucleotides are TGTGCCAGCGGTGTGGGCAGCCCCCCCGGCGGGACCCAGTACTTC. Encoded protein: CASGVGSPPGGTQYF.

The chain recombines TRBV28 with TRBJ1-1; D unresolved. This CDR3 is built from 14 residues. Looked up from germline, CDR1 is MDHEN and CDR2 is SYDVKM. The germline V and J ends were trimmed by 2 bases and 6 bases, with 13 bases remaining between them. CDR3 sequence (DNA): TGTGCCAGCAGTTTACCGGGTAGAGGCCCTGAAGCTTTCTTT. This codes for CASSLPGRGPEAFF.

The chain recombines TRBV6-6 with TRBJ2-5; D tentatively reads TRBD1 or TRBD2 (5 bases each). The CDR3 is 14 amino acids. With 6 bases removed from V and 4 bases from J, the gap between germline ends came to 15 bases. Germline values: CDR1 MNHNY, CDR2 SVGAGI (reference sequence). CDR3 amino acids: CASRLRGDGETQYF. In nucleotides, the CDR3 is TGTGCCAGCAGACTCAGAGGGGATGGAGAGACCCAGTACTTC.

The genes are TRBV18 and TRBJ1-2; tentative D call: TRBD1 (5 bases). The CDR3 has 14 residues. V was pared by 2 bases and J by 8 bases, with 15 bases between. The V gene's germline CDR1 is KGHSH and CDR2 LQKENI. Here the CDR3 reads CASSPIPGIGGYTF. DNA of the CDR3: TGTGCCAGCTCACCAATCCCAGGGATCGGAGGCTACACCTTC.

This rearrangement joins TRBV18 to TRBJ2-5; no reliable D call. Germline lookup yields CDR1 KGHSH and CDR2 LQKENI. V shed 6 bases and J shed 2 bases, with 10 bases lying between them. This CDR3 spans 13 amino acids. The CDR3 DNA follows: TGTGCCAGCTCTCCGGACCTACAAGAGACCCAGTACTTC. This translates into CASSPDLQETQYF.

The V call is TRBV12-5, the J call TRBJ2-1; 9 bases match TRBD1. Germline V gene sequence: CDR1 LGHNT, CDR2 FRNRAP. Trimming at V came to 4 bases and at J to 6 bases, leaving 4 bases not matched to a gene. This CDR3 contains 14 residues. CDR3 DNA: TGTGCTAGTGGTTCCGGGACAGGGATCAATGAGCAGTTCTTC. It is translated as CASGSGTGINEQFF.

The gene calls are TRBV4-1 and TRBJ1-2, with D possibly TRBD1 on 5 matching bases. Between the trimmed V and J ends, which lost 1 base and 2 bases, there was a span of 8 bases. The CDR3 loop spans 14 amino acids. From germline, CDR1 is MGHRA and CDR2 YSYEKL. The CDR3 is CASSQGQLNYGYTF. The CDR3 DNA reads TGCGCCAGCAGCCAAGGACAGCTAAACTATGGCTACACCTTC.

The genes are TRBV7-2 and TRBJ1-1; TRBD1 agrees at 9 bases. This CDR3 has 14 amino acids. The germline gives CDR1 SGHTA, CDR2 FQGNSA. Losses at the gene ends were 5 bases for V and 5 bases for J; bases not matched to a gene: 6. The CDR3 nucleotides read TGTGCCAGCAGCCGGACGACAGGGGGTACTGAAGCTTTCTTT. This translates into CASSRTTGGTEAFF.

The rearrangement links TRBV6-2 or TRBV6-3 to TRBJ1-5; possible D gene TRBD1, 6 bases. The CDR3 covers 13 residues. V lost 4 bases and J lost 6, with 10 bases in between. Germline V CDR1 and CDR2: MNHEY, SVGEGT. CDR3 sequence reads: CASSWGQGQPQHF. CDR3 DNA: TGTGCCAGCAGTTGGGGGCAAGGTCAGCCCCAGCATTTT.

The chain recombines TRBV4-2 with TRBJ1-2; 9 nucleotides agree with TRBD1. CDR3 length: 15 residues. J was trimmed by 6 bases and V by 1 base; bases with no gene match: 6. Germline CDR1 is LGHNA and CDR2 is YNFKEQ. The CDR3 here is CASSQAPGQGNGYTF. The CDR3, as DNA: TGTGCCAGCAGCCAAGCCCCTGGACAGGGGAATGGCTACACCTTC.

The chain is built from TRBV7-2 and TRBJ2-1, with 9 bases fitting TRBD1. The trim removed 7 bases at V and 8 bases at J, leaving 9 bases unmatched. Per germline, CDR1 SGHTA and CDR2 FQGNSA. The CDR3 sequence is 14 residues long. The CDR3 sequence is CASTRDRDSYEQFF. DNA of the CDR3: TGTGCCAGCACCCGGGACAGGGACTCCTATGAGCAGTTCTTC.

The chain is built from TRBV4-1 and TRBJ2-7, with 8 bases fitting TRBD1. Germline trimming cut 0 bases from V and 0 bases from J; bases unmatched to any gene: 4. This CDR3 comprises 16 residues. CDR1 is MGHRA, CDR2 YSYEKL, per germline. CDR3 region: CASSQDRDRTSYEQYV. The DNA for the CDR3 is TGCGCCAGCAGCCAAGATCGGGACAGGACCTCCTACGAGCAGTACGTC.